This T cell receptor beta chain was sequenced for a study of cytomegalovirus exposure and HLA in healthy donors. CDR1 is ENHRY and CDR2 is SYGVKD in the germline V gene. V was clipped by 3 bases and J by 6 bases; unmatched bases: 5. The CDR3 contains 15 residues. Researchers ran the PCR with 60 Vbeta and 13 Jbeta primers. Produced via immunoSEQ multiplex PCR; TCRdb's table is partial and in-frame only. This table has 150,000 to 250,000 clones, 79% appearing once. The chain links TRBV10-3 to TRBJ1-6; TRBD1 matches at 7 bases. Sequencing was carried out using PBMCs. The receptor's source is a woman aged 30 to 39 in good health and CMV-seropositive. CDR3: CAISERGQSNSPLHF. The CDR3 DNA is TGTGCCATCAGTGAACGGGGACAGAGTAATTCACCCCTCCACTTT.